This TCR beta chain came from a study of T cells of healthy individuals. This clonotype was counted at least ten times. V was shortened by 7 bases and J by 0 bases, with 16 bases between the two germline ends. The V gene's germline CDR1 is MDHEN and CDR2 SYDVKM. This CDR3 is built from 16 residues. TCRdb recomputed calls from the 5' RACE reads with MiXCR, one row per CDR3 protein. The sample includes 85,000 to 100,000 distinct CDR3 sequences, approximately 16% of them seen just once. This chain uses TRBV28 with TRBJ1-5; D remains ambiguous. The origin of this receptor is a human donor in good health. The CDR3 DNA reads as TGTGCCAGCACCCCGTCGGGCGGGTTTAGCAATCAGCCCCAGCATTTT. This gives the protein CASTPSGGFSNQPQHF. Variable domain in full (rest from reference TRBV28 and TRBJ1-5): DVKVTQSSRYLVKRTGEKVFLECVQDMDHENMFWYRQDPGLGLRLIYFSYDVKMKEKGDIPEGYSVSREKKERFSLILESASTNQTSMYLCASTPSGGFSNQPQHFGDGTRLSIL.